Below are 4 T cell receptor beta chains sequenced from a single sample in a study of cytomegalovirus exposure and HLA in healthy donors. PCR amplification relied on 60 Vbeta primers (plus 13 Jbeta primers). The table came from immunoSEQ multiplex PCR; TCRdb's copy has only in-frame clones and leaves some out. The sample has approximately 220,000 clones, over 60% seen once. Sequenced: PBMCs. Source of these receptors: a male donor in good health and CMV-seronegative.

The V call is TRBV21-1, the J call TRBJ1-6. TRBV21-1 is a recognized pseudogene. The CDR3 is 11 residues long. The CDR3 sequence: CASSNVSPLHF. DNA for the CDR3: TGTGCCAGCAGCAACGTTTCACCCCTCCACTTT.

This chain joins TRBV29-1 and TRBJ2-7; TRBD1 agrees at 11 bases. The germline CDR1 and CDR2 sequences are SQVTM and ANQGSEA. This CDR3 is built from 15 residues. Losses at the gene ends were 3 bases for V and 3 bases for J; bases not matched to a gene: 7. The CDR3 DNA is TGCAGCGTTGATTTCCGGGACAGGGGGTACTACGAGCAGTACTTC. It encodes CSVDFRDRGYYEQYF.

The chain employs TRBV27 and TRBJ1-2; D is uncertain. The germline gives CDR1 MNHEY, CDR2 SMNVEV (reference sequence). The CDR3 has 13 amino acids. The V gene lost 2 bases and the J gene lost 3 bases, with 7 bases spanning the gap. CDR3 sequence reads: CASSLRSHYGYTF. For the CDR3, the DNA is TGTGCCAGCAGTTTACGCAGTCACTATGGCTACACCTTC.

The chain combines TRBV7-9 with TRBJ1-1, with D perhaps TRBD1 (5 bases). Trimming left V 4 bases short and J 6 bases short, with 12 bases between. In germline, CDR1 is SEHNR, CDR2 FQNEAQ (reference sequence). The CDR3 runs 13 residues. CDR3 in DNA: TGTGCCAGCAGCTGGGGGAGGTCTGCTGAAGCTTTCTTT. It translates to CASSWGRSAEAFF.